The 11 T cell receptor beta chains listed next were all sequenced from one sample in a study of CD8+ T cells in alopecia areata (dated by TCRdb to between 2018 and 2020). The sample's time point label, decoded: about 4 weeks on oral tofacitinib. The label giving this sample's treatment or condition can be read as: oral pan-JAK inhibitor, 5-10 mg twice daily. The library was prepared using the immunoSEQ multiplex PCR assay. To provide template for TCR sequencing, every sample had RNA extracted and reverse transcribed into cDNA. Drawn from immuneACCESS, this table holds only the in-frame rearrangements with V and J called that TCRdb kept. Clones are partly lost; checked studies trace under half to an unresolved V gene and leave the rest unexplained. This sample has more than 110,000 clones in its table, and 50% to 65% of those were observed once. More than 15% of the sample goes to the ten largest clones.

The source was CD8+ T cells sorted from blood, collected at week 4, from a patient treated with tofacitinib. The receptors shown here come from a human donor with alopecia areata.

This chain joins TRBV6-5 and TRBJ2-1; TRBD2 matches 8 bases. From germline, CDR1 is MNHEY and CDR2 SVGAGI. Trimming took 11 bases from V and 8 from J; bases not matched to a gene: 11. The CDR3 extends over 13 amino acids. CDR3 region: CASGLAGSDEQFF. Written as DNA, the CDR3 is TGTGCCTCAGGGCTAGCGGGTTCGGATGAGCAGTTCTTC.

This clone was detected a few times. The CDR3 DNA reads TGTGCCAGCAGTTACGACTTAAGAGACAAGCAAGAGACCCAGTACTTC. Translation gives CASSYDLRDKQETQYF. The chain is built from TRBV6-5 and TRBJ2-5; the D is unclear. The germline V and J ends were trimmed by 2 bases and 2 bases, with 15 bases remaining between them. The CDR3 has 16 residues. Germline V gene lookup returns CDR1 MNHEY and CDR2 SVGAGI.

In regard to this clone: Other DNA sequences in this specimen translate into the identical CDR3. The chain employs TRBV6-5 and TRBJ2-7; no firm D call. Germline V gene sequence: CDR1 MNHEY, CDR2 SVGAGI. With 6 bases removed from V and 3 bases from J, the gap between germline ends came to 9 bases. The CDR3 runs to 12 residues. The CDR3 sequence is CASSPSGYEQYF. The CDR3 DNA sequence: TGTGCCAGCAGCCCGTCAGGCTACGAGCAGTACTTC.

This clone has a handful of counts. This chain joins TRBV27 and TRBJ1-2; the D is unclear. The V gene's germline CDR1 is MNHEY and CDR2 SMNVEV (reference sequence). Trimming removed 6 bases from V and 6 bases from J, with 14 bases in between. The CDR3 loop spans 13 amino acids. DNA of the CDR3: TGTGCCAGCAGCGACCACTTCACAAATGGCTACACCTTC. Translation: CASSDHFTNGYTF.

The chain links TRBV27 to TRBJ1-2; a possible D gene is TRBD1 (5 bases). The CDR3 runs 15 residues. CDR1 MNHEY and CDR2 SMNVEV come from the germline V gene (reference sequence). V shed 0 bases and J shed 5 bases, with 13 bases lying between them. The CDR3 protein is CASSLSAGLGYGYTF. The CDR3 nucleotides are TGTGCCAGCAGTTTATCAGCAGGGCTTGGGTATGGCTACACCTTC.

This clone was detected a few times. The V gene is TRBV6-5, the J gene TRBJ2-3; 7 bases map to TRBD1. The ends lost 5 bases at V and 1 base at J; junction bases unmatched: 6. This CDR3 has 15 amino acids. Germline V lookup: CDR1 MNHEY, CDR2 SVGAGI. In DNA, the CDR3 is TGTGCCAGCAGTACCCGGACAGGAGGCACAGATACGCAGTATTTT. It specifies CASSTRTGGTDTQYF.

J is TRBJ2-7 and V is TRBV29-1; 7 bases line up with TRBD1. The CDR3 length is 14 residues. V shed 6 bases, J shed 7 bases, and the junction held 15 bases outside the gene matches. CDR1 is SQVTM, CDR2 ANQGSEA, per germline. In nucleotides, the CDR3 is TGCAGCGTGGTAGATCCCGGGACAGCAGGGGAGCAGTACTTC. This sequence encodes CSVVDPGTAGEQYF.

The chain has TRBV30 and TRBJ2-1; tentatively, D is TRBD1 (5 bases). V lost 0 bases, J lost 1 base, and 7 bases lay in between. CDR3 size: 14 residues. The V gene's germline CDR1 is GTSNPN and CDR2 SVGIG (reference sequence). This chain's CDR3 is CAWSVGDSYNEQFF. CDR3 sequence (DNA): TGTGCCTGGAGTGTAGGGGATTCCTACAATGAGCAGTTCTTC.

The V and J genes are TRBV5-6 and TRBJ2-5; D may be TRBD2 (6 bases). Trimming left V 10 bases short and J 5 bases short, with 18 bases between. CDR1 and CDR2 from the germline V gene are SGHDT and YYEEEE. This CDR3 comprises 13 residues. DNA for the CDR3: TGTGCCGCCACGACCGGGGGAGAGGAGACCCAGTACTTC. The encoded protein is CAATTGGEETQYF.

The chain recombines TRBV18 with TRBJ1-6, with 8 bases matching TRBD1. This CDR3 comprises 16 residues. Trimming took 2 bases from V and 8 from J; bases not matched to a gene: 8. Germline V gene sequence: CDR1 KGHSH, CDR2 LQKENI. The CDR3 reads CASSPFRTGRDSPLHF. DNA for the CDR3: TGTGCCAGCTCACCATTCAGGACAGGGAGGGATTCACCCCTCCACTTT.

A single count supports this clone. The CDR3 DNA reads TGTGCCAGCAGCGCGGGAGACGAGCAGTACTTC. Translated: CASSAGDEQYF. The J gene is TRBJ2-7, the V gene TRBV9; D may be TRBD2 (6 bases). CDR1 is SGDLS, CDR2 YYNGEE, per germline. The CDR3 sequence is 11 residues long. V was cut by 3 bases and J by 5 bases, with 6 bases left in between.